This paragraph covers one TCR beta chain sequence. The antigen is not known. This entry comes from a study of CD8+CD57+ T cells in acquired aplastic anemia. Study conclusions and caveats: Patients and controls were not found to differ significantly in CD8+ Simpson's diversity.

The CDR3 has 15 residues. Per germline, CDR1 DFQATT and CDR2 SNEGSKA (reference sequence). The V gene lost 6 bases and the J gene lost 1 base, with 15 bases spanning the gap. Using genomic DNA as the template, TCR beta VDJ and CDR3 profiling was carried out. From the reads, TCRdb called clonotypes with MiXCR, one entry per CDR3 protein. The sample contains 100,000 to 150,000 distinct CDR3 sequences, around 46% of which appear only once. Sequenced: sorted CD4+, CD8+, or CD8+CD57+ T cells (not recorded which) from PBMCs. The chain is built from TRBV20-1 and TRBJ2-2; a possible D gene is TRBD1 (6 bases). The clonotype originates from a human donor in good health, serving as a control. CDR3 sequence: CSASNQGMNTGELFF. In DNA form, the CDR3 reads TGCAGTGCCAGCAACCAGGGGATGAACACCGGGGAGCTGTTTTTT.